A single sample is the source of the 18 T cell receptor beta chains below, sequenced in a study of cytomegalovirus exposure and HLA in healthy donors. 60 Vbeta and 13 Jbeta primers were used in PCR. Sequenced by immunoSEQ multiplex PCR; TCRdb stores in-frame clones only, minus some. The sample includes about 140,000 clones, approximately 82% of them seen just once. The sequenced sample was PBMCs. The receptor set was obtained from a man aged 25 to 45 in good health and CMV-seropositive.

The chain couples TRBV21-1 to TRBJ1-1. TRBV21-1 is assigned pseudogene status. CDR3 length: 13 residues. As DNA, the CDR3 is TGTGCCAGCAGCAAAGGAGGTAACACTGAAGCTTTCTTT. Translation gives CASSKGGNTEAFF.

CDR3: CASSEGQGDGGQGPFGQFF. As DNA, the CDR3 is TGTGCCAGCAGTGAAGGTCAGGGTGATGGGGGACAGGGGCCCTTCGGGCAGTTCTTC. The chain joins TRBV6-1 to TRBJ2-1, with TRBD1 matching over 10 bases. Germline values: CDR1 MNHNS, CDR2 SASEGT. The CDR3 runs 19 residues. V dropped 1 base and J dropped 12; count of bases not matched to a gene: 21.

Worth noting for this clone: Sequence at one end of the junction differs from germline and may be a read error. V usage is TRBV4-2 and J usage is TRBJ2-3; the match to TRBD2 covers 8 bases. Germline V gene sequence: CDR1 LGHNA, CDR2 YNFKEQ. The CDR3 extends over 16 amino acids. DNA of the CDR3: TGTGCCGGCAGCCAAGGGACTAGTCAGAGGCCAGATACGCAGTATTTT. Its protein is CAGSQGTSQRPDTQYF.

V is TRBV7-9 and J is TRBJ2-1, with no clear D. The CDR3 sequence is 13 residues long. The germline gives CDR1 SEHNR, CDR2 FQNEAQ (reference sequence). Trimming pared 8 bases from V and 9 bases from J, leaving 17 bases between. CDR3 region: CASGPPSAAEQFF. Here the CDR3 DNA reads TGTGCCAGCGGTCCCCCGTCTGCGGCTGAGCAGTTCTTC.

J is TRBJ1-2 and V is TRBV5-8, with no clear D. The length of the CDR3 is 12 residues. CDR1 is SGHTS, CDR2 YDEGEE, per germline. The V end lost 4 bases, the J end lost 8 bases, and 12 bases lay between the germline ends. Here the CDR3 reads CASSRDIEGYTF. The CDR3 DNA reads TGTGCCAGCAGCCGTGATATAGAGGGCTACACCTTC.

This clone was counted between two and nine times. The chain links TRBV7-8 to TRBJ1-5; 7 nucleotides match TRBD1. After removal of 10 bases from V and 1 base from J, the junction contained 13 bases not matched to a gene. This CDR3 is built from 16 residues. CDR1 and CDR2 from the germline V gene are SGHVS and FQNEAQ. The CDR3 nucleotides read TGTGCCACCGCGAGGGGGCATCGGGTAAGCAATCAGCCCCAGCATTTT. The encoded protein is CATARGHRVSNQPQHF.

CDR3 sequence (DNA): TGTGCCAGCAGCTTGCGGACTAGCGGCACCACAGATACGCAGTATTTT. Translated, it gives CASSLRTSGTTDTQYF. The chain recombines TRBV5-6 with TRBJ2-3; 10 nucleotides agree with TRBD2. There are 16 residues in the CDR3. Germline-derived CDR1 and CDR2 are SGHDT and YYEEEE. J lost 2 bases, V lost 1 base, and 4 bases had no gene match.

This chain uses TRBV30 with TRBJ1-1; D is possibly TRBD1 (5 bases). Germline V gene lookup returns CDR1 GTSNPN and CDR2 SVGIG (reference sequence). The CDR3 length is 13 residues. The germline V and J ends were trimmed by 5 bases and 1 base, with 11 bases remaining between them. Written as DNA, the CDR3 is TGTGCCTGGGCCGGACAAGAGAACACTGAAGCTTTCTTT. Its translation: CAWAGQENTEAFF.

CDR3 nucleotide sequence: TGTGCCAGTAGTATAATAGGGACTAGCGGAGGCGGGAGCACAGATACGCAGTATTTT. As protein: CASSIIGTSGGGSTDTQYF. V is TRBV19 and J is TRBJ2-3; TRBD2 aligns across 11 bases. This CDR3 is 19 amino acids long. Germline lookup yields CDR1 LNHDA and CDR2 SQIVND (reference sequence). Trimming removed 2 bases from V and 0 bases from J; junction bases left unmatched: 10.

The sample holds a few counts of this clone. This chain connects TRBV6-5 to TRBJ1-4; D perhaps matches TRBD1 (5 bases). V was cut by 7 bases and J by 13 bases, with 25 bases left in between. There are 15 residues in the CDR3. Germline V gene lookup returns CDR1 MNHEY and CDR2 SVGAGI. The CDR3 nucleotides are TGTGCCAGCATTGGGGGGAGACTCATTAGGGAGAGACTGTTTTTT. Its translation is CASIGGRLIRERLFF.

The rearrangement uses TRBV6-1 and TRBJ2-6; D gene unclear. The CDR3 sequence is 19 residues long. Germline V gene sequence: CDR1 MNHNS, CDR2 SASEGT. The V and J ends lost 2 bases and 0 bases respectively, with 17 bases between them. The CDR3 DNA reads as TGTGCCAGCAGTGAATTAGGCAGCGTTCAGAGCTCTGGGGCCAACGTCCTGACTTTC. This codes for CASSELGSVQSSGANVLTF.

V and J are TRBV27 and TRBJ2-1; 9 positions match TRBD1. Unmatched junction bases numbered 15, after V lost 6 bases and J lost 6 bases. CDR3 length: 17 amino acids. CDR1 MNHEY and CDR2 SMNVEV come from the germline V gene (reference sequence). CDR3 sequence reads: CASSLRTPGQGPNEQFF. The CDR3 nucleotides are TGTGCCAGCAGCCTCCGGACTCCGGGACAGGGACCCAATGAGCAGTTCTTC.

The chain couples TRBV7-9 to TRBJ2-1; 9 bases fit TRBD2. The V segment lost 1 base and the J segment 3 bases; nucleotides outside the gene matches: 4. Germline V gives CDR1 SEHNR, CDR2 FQNEAQ (reference sequence). The CDR3 totals 16 residues. The CDR3 is CASSLGAGGDYNEQFF. CDR3 bases: TGTGCCAGCAGCTTAGGGGCGGGAGGGGACTACAATGAGCAGTTCTTC.

The table lists this clone with a count of one. V and J are TRBV6-4 and TRBJ2-3; 7 bases line up with TRBD2. J lost 0 bases, V lost 6 bases, and 9 bases had no gene match. The CDR3 has 16 amino acids. Germline V gives CDR1 MRHNA, CDR2 SNTAGT. CDR3 protein: CASSESGDASTDTQYF. DNA for the CDR3: TGTGCCAGCAGCGAAAGCGGGGATGCTAGCACAGATACGCAGTATTTT.

As DNA, the CDR3 is TGTGCCAGCAGCACCGGGACAGAACCTATTCGCGGCTACACCTTC. Translated: CASSTGTEPIRGYTF. V gene TRBV11-3 combines with J gene TRBJ1-2; 7 positions agree with TRBD1. The CDR3 loop spans 15 amino acids. Germline CDR1 SGHNT, CDR2 YENEEA. V lost 5 bases, J lost 8 bases, and 14 bases stayed unmatched.

CDR3 sequence reads: CASKYSRTYNEQFF. The DNA of the CDR3 is TGTGCCAGCAAATATTCCAGGACATACAATGAGCAGTTCTTC. The chain links TRBV2 to TRBJ2-1, with D possibly matching TRBD1 (5 bases). This CDR3 has 14 amino acids. Looked up from germline, CDR1 is SNHLY and CDR2 is FYNNEI. The germline V and J ends were trimmed by 7 bases and 4 bases, with 14 bases remaining between them.

This chain connects TRBV4-1 to TRBJ2-2; D remains ambiguous. V gave up 5 bases and J gave up 5 bases, with 6 bases separating them. In germline, CDR1 is MGHRA, CDR2 YSYEKL. This CDR3 region has 12 residues. The CDR3 coding sequence is TGCGCCAGCAGCTCAGTTACCGGGGAGCTGTTTTTT. Its translation: CASSSVTGELFF.

The rearrangement links TRBV4-2 to TRBJ1-5; D might be TRBD1 (5 bases). Germline CDR1 reads LGHNA; CDR2 reads YNFKEQ. The CDR3 contains 15 residues. The V gene lost 1 base and the J gene lost 7 bases, with 14 bases spanning the gap. CDR3 amino acids: CASSQGEGSRQPQHF. The DNA of the CDR3 is TGTGCCAGCAGCCAAGGGGAGGGGTCTCGGCAGCCCCAGCATTTT.